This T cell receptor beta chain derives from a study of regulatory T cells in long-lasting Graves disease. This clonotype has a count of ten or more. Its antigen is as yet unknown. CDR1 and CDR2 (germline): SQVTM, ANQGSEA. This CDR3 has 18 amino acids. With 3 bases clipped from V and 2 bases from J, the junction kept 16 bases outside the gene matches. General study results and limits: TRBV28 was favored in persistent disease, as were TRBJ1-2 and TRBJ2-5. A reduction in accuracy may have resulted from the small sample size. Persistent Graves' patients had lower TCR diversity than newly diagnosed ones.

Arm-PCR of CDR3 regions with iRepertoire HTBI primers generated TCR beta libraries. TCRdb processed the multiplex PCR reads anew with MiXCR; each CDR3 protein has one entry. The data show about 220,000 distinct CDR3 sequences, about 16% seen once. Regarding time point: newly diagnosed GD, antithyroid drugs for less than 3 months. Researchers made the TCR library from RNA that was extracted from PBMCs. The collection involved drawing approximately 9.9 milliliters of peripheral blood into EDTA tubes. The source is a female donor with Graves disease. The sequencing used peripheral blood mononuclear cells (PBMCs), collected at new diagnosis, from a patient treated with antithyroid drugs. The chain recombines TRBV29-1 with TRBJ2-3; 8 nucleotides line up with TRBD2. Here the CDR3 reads CSVDSGESSGRLTDTQYF. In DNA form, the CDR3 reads TGCAGCGTTGACTCGGGGGAATCGAGCGGGAGACTCACAGATACGCAGTATTTT.